This T cell receptor (beta chain) appears in the sequencing data of a study of blood T cell repertoires in COVID-19. Turning to the study itself: Some COVID-19 samples were acute and others convalescent; all came from the United States, Italy and Spain. In each case, the material was cDNA or gDNA derived from T cells, B-cell-depleted T cells, or PBMCs.

Data came from immunoSEQ multiplex PCR; TCRdb stores just in-frame clones and leaves some out. Of 110,000 to 150,000 clones in the sample, roughly 83% were seen once. With regard to this clone: Distinct nucleotide sequences in the sample also encode this CDR3.

V dropped 2 bases and J dropped 0 bases, with 13 bases sitting between them. The CDR3 contains 16 residues. CDR1 and CDR2 (germline): SGHRS, YFSETQ. Specimen: peripheral blood. The chain recombines TRBV5-1 with TRBJ2-3, with D tentatively TRBD2 (5 bases). The sequence was collected from an elderly woman with acute or convalescent COVID-19. In nucleotides, the CDR3 is TGCGCCAGCAGCTTAGGCGGAGGATCTAGCACAGATACGCAGTATTTT. Its protein product is CASSLGGGSSTDTQYF.